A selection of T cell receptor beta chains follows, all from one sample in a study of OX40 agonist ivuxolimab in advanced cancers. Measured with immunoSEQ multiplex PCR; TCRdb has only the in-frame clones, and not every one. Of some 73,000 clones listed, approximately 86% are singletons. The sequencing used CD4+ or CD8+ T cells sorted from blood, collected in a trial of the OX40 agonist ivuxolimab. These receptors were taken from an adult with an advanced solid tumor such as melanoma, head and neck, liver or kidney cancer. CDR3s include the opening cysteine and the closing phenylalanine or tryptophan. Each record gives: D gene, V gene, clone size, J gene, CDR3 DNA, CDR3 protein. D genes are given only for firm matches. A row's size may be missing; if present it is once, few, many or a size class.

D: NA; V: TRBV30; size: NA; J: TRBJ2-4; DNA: TGTGCCTGGACGGGGGGCCACAACATTCAGTACTTC; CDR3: CAWTGGHNIQYF
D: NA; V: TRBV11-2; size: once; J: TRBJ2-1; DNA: TGTGCCAGCTTGCTAAACGGGGGGCCCTACAATGAGCAGTTCTTC; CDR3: CASLLNGGPYNEQFF
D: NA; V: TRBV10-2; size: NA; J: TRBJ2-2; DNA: TGCGCCAGCACAGGCACCGGGGAGCTGTTTTTT; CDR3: CASTGTGELFF
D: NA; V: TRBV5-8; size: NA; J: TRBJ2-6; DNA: TGTGCCAGCAGCTGGGGCATCCTCTCTGGGGCCAACGTCCTGACTTTC; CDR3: CASSWGILSGANVLTF
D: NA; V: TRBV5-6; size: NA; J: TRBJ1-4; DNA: TGTGCCAGCAGCTTTCAGGGTATAACTAATGAAAAACTGTTTTTT; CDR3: CASSFQGITNEKLFF
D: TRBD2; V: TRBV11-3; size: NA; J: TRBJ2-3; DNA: TGTGCCAGCAGCTATTCCGGACTAGCGGGGGGCCCCACAGATACGCAGTATTTT; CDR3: CASSYSGLAGGPTDTQYF
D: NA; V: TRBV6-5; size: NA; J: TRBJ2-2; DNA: TGTGCCAGCGGGGGCAGCACCGGGGAGCTGTTTTTT; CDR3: CASGGSTGELFF
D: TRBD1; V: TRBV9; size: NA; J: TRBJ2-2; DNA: TGTGCCAGCAGCACGCCAGGGGGTAGGACGGACACCGGGGAGCTGTTTTTT; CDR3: CASSTPGGRTDTGELFF
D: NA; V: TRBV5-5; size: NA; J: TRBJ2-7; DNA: TGTGCCAGCAGCCCGACGACAGGGAGGTTCGACGAGCAGTACTTC; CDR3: CASSPTTGRFDEQYF
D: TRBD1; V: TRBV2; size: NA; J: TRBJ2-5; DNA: TGTGCCAGCAGTGCAAACAGGGACAGTGAGACCCAGTACTTC; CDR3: CASSANRDSETQYF
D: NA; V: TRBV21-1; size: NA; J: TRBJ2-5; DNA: TGTGCCAGCAGCAAAGGACTAGCGCAAGAGACCCAGTACTTC; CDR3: CASSKGLAQETQYF
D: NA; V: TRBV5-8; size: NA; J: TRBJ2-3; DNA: TGTGCCAGCAGCTTGGGGGGCACAGATACGCAGTATTTT; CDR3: CASSLGGTDTQYF
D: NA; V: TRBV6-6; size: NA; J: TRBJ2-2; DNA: TGTGCCAGCAGTTACTTAAGAGGGGGCGGGGAGCTGTTTTTT; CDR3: CASSYLRGGGELFF
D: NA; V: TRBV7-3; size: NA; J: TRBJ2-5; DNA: TGTGCCAGCAGCTTCGGGTATCAAGAGACCCAGTACTTC; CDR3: CASSFGYQETQYF
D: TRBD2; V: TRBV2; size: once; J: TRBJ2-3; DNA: TGTGCCAGCAGAAGACTAGCGGGGGGTTCCACAGATACGCAGTATTTT; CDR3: CASRRLAGGSTDTQYF
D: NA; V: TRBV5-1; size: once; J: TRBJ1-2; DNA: TGCGCCAGCAGCTTGGTCTTAGGGGATTCTAACTATGGCTACACCTTC; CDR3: CASSLVLGDSNYGYTF
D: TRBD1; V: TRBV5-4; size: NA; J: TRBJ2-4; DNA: TGTGCCAGCAGCTGGGGACAGGGGGGCGACATAGCCAAAAACATTCAGTACTTC; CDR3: CASSWGQGGDIAKNIQYF
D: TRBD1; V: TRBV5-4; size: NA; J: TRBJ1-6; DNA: TGTGCCAGCAGCCGGAGGGACAGGGTAAATTCACCCCTCCACTTT; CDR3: CASSRRDRVNSPLHF
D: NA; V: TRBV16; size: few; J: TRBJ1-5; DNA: TGTGCCAGCAGCCAAGAGACACCCGACAATCAGCCCCAGCATTTT; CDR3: CASSQETPDNQPQHF
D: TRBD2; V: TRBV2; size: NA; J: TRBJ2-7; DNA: TGTGCCAGCAGTTCTCGGACTAGCGCCTCTTCCTACGAGCAGTACTTC; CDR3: CASSSRTSASSYEQYF
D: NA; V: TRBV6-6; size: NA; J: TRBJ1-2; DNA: TGTGCCAGCAGTTACTCGGACAAGAAACGCGGCTACACCTTC; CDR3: CASSYSDKKRGYTF
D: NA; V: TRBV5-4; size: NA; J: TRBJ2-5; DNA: TGTGCCAGCAGCGCCCCTGAAGAGACCCAGTACTTC; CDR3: CASSAPEETQYF
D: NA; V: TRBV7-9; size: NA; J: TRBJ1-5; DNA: TGTGCCAGCAGCTTATTCGGACAGATTAATCAGCCCCAGCATTTT; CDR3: CASSLFGQINQPQHF
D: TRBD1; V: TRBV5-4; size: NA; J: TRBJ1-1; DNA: TGTGCCAGCAGCGCGGGCCAAACCAGGGGGGCGAACACTGAAGCTTTCTTT; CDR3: CASSAGQTRGANTEAFF
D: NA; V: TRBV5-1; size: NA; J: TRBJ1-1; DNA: TGCGCCAGCAGCTCGGGAGGGCTGGAGACTGAAGCTTTCTTT; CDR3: CASSSGGLETEAFF
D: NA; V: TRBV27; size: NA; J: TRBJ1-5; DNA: TGTGCCAGCAGTTTACTCAGCGGCAATCAGCCCCAGCATTTT; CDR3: CASSLLSGNQPQHF
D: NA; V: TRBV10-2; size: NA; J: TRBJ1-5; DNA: TGCGCCAGCAGTGAAAAAGACCAGCCCCAGCATTTT; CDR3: CASSEKDQPQHF
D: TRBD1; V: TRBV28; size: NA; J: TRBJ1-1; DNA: TGTGCCAGCAGCCCGACAGGGTTTCCCACTGAAGCTTTCTTT; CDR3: CASSPTGFPTEAFF
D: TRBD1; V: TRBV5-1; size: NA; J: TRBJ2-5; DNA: TGCGCCAGCAGCTTGATCGGACAGGGACGTGGAGAGACCCAGTACTTC; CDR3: CASSLIGQGRGETQYF
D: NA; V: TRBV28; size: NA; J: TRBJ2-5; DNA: TGTGCCAGCAGCCTTTATGGCAGGGCCCCTAAAGAGACCCAGTACTTC; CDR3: CASSLYGRAPKETQYF
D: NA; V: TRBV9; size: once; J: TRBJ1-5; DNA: TGTGCCAGCAGCGTAGGCGGGGGCGCGGAGCAGCCCCAGCATTTT; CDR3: CASSVGGGAEQPQHF
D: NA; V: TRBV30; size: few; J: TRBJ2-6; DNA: TGTGCCTGGAGTGTACCGGCTTTCTCTGGGGCCAACGTCCTGACTTTC; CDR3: CAWSVPAFSGANVLTF
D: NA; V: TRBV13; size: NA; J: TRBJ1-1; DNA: TGTGCCAGCAGCATCTCCGGGACAACGAACACTGAAGCTTTCTTT; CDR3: CASSISGTTNTEAFF
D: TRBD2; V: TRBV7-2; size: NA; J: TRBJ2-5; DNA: TGTGCCAGCAGCTTAGATACTAGCGCCCCCTCGGAGACCCAGTACTTC; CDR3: CASSLDTSAPSETQYF
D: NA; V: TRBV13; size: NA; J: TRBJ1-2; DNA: TGTGCCAGCAGCTTATTCGGGGGCCAAAACACTTTCTATGGCTACACCTTC; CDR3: CASSLFGGQNTFYGYTF
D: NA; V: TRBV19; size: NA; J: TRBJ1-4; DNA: TGTGCCAGTAGTATTGGGCCAGGGCAGACTAATGAAAAACTGTTTTTT; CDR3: CASSIGPGQTNEKLFF
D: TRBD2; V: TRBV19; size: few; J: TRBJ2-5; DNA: TGTGCCAGTAGTACCTCTAGCGGGTCGCAAGAGACCCAGTACTTC; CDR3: CASSTSSGSQETQYF